One and the same sample provided the 28 T cell receptor beta chains below, sequenced in a study of CD8 T cells in ankylosing spondylitis. TCRdb called the 5' RACE reads again in MiXCR, with one record for every CDR3 protein. Among approximately 150,000 distinct CDR3 sequences listed, around a third were seen once. Sequenced material: synovial fluid, either unsorted or a sorted T cell fraction (not recorded which). The receptors stem from a male donor with ankylosing spondylitis.

The CDR3 DNA is TGTGCCAGCAGCTTAGGAAGACAGATTCTTTCCTACGAGCAGTACTTC. Its protein product is CASSLGRQILSYEQYF. This chain links TRBV13 with TRBJ2-7, with TRBD1 as a possible D gene (5 bases). Trimming pared 0 bases from V and 1 base from J, leaving 13 bases between. The CDR3 totals 16 residues. Looked up from germline, CDR1 is PRHDT and CDR2 is FYEKMQ (reference sequence).

The rearrangement links TRBV28 to TRBJ1-4; D remains unclear. Germline V gene lookup returns CDR1 MDHEN and CDR2 SYDVKM. V lost 5 bases, J lost 7 bases, and 8 bases lay in between. The CDR3 totals 12 residues. The CDR3 nucleotides are TGTGCCAGCAGTCTGAGGAGTGAAAAACTGTTTTTT. Translation gives CASSLRSEKLFF.

A few counts support this clonotype. The CDR3: CASSAGQSYGYTF. CDR3 in DNA: TGTGCCAGCAGCGCGGGACAGTCGTACGGCTACACCTTC. The rearrangement links TRBV11-3 to TRBJ1-2, with TRBD1 matching 7 bases. Germline V gene lookup returns CDR1 SGHNT and CDR2 YENEEA. Trimming at V came to 5 bases and at J to 8 bases, leaving 8 bases not matched to a gene. The CDR3 covers 13 residues.

This clonotype came up many times. The gene calls are TRBV18 and TRBJ2-6; 8 nucleotides agree with TRBD1. CDR1 and CDR2 (germline): KGHSH, LQKENI. V shed 3 bases, J shed 0 bases, and the junction held 7 bases outside the gene matches. The length of the CDR3 is 18 residues. This CDR3 is CASSPTGTGYSGANVLTF. Written as DNA, the CDR3 is TGTGCCAGCTCACCCACCGGGACAGGATACTCTGGGGCCAACGTCCTGACTTTC.

This clonotype occurred many times. This sequence joins TRBV15 and TRBJ2-2; no clear D gene. Germline V CDR1 and CDR2: LNHNV, YYDKDF (reference sequence). V was cut by 1 base and J by 4 bases, with 16 bases left in between. There are 17 residues in the CDR3. This CDR3 reads CATSRVYSLYGTGELFF. CDR3 nucleotides: TGTGCCACCAGCAGAGTATATTCGTTATATGGCACCGGGGAGCTGTTTTTT. The full variable domain, its missing parts supplied by reference TRBV15 and TRBJ2-2, is DAMVIQNPRYQVTQFGKPVTLSCSQTLNHNVMYWYQQKSSQAPKLLFHYYDKDFNNEADTPDNFQSRRPNTSFCFLDIRSPGLGDTAMYLCATSRVYSLYGTGELFFGEGSRLTVL.

The chain employs TRBV20-1 and TRBJ1-5; D remains unclear. Germline CDR1 reads DFQATT; CDR2 reads SNEGSKA (reference sequence). With 1 base removed from V and 2 bases from J, the gap between germline ends came to 18 bases. The CDR3 contains 17 residues. CDR3 bases: TGCAGTGCTAGAGTGGAGGACGGCTCTCGTCGCAATCAGCCCCAGCATTTT. Encoded protein: CSARVEDGSRRNQPQHF.

This clonotype has more than one count but fewer than ten. This chain joins TRBV5-6 and TRBJ1-2, with TRBD1 identical over 11 bases. With 3 bases clipped from V and 5 bases from J, the junction kept 18 bases outside the gene matches. Per germline, CDR1 SGHDT and CDR2 YYEEEE. This CDR3 contains 19 residues. The CDR3: CASSYPGGTGGLFLYGYTF. In nucleotides, the CDR3 is TGTGCCAGCAGCTACCCCGGAGGGACAGGGGGACTATTCCTATATGGCTACACCTTC.

This clonotype was detected a few times. The chain uses TRBV29-1 and TRBJ2-5; 10 positions agree with TRBD2. V gave up 7 bases and J gave up 3 bases; unmatched junction bases: 5. The CDR3 covers 13 residues. Germline loops: CDR1 SQVTM, CDR2 ANQGSEA. CDR3 DNA: TGCAGCGCTGCCGGGACTAGCGAAGAGACCCAGTACTTC. It codes for CSAAGTSEETQYF.

V usage is TRBV11-3 and J usage is TRBJ1-2; weak D call: TRBD1 (5 bases). CDR3 length equals 12 residues. Per germline, CDR1 SGHNT and CDR2 YENEEA. Trimming took 5 bases from V and 4 from J, leaving 8 bases between them. The CDR3 DNA reads TGTGCCAGCAGCGGAGGGACCTATGGCTACACCTTC. Translation gives CASSGGTYGYTF. Variable domain in full (rest from reference TRBV11-3 and TRBJ1-2): EAGVVQSPRYKIIEKKQPVAFWCNPISGHNTLYWYLQNLGQGPELLIRYENEEAVDDSQLPKDRFSAERLKGVDSTLKIQPAELGDSAVYLCASSGGTYGYTFGSGTRLTVV.

This sequence joins TRBV11-2 and TRBJ1-3; TRBD1 matches 7 bases. The junction had 6 bases not matched to a gene; V was cut back by 2 bases and J by 5 bases. The germline V gene encodes CDR1 SGHAT and CDR2 FQNNGV. This CDR3 is 15 amino acids long. CDR3 loop: CASSLSTGQRNTIYF. DNA of the CDR3: TGTGCCAGCAGCTTATCGACGGGACAGAGAAACACCATATATTTT.

This clonotype was seen more than once but under ten times. The gene calls are TRBV28 and TRBJ2-7, with TRBD1 matching over 7 bases. The V and J ends lost 5 bases and 6 bases, in that order; junction bases with no gene match: 16. Germline V CDR1 and CDR2: MDHEN, SYDVKM. CDR3 size: 16 residues. The CDR3 region is CASSRFTGDIASEQYF. The CDR3 region has the DNA TGTGCCAGCAGTCGTTTTACAGGGGACATTGCGTCCGAGCAGTACTTC.

This clonotype was seen more than once but under ten times. The chain uses TRBV6-1 and TRBJ1-5, with D maybe TRBD1 (6 bases). The CDR3 covers 13 residues. Trimming took 9 bases from V and 4 from J, leaving 13 bases between them. Germline CDR1 reads MNHNS; CDR2 reads SASEGT. The CDR3 spells CASPQGRNQPQHF. CDR3 sequence (DNA): TGTGCCAGTCCGCAGGGGAGGAATCAGCCCCAGCATTTT.

The V call is TRBV10-1, the J call TRBJ1-5, with D uncertain. Germline V gives CDR1 WNHNN, CDR2 SYGVQD (reference sequence). This CDR3 spans 13 amino acids. V was clipped by 8 bases and J by 0 bases, with 8 bases between them. The CDR3 nucleotides are TGCGCCAGCGAAATAGGTAGCAATCAGCCCCAGCATTTT. It specifies CASEIGSNQPQHF.

The sample holds a few counts of this clonotype. The chain combines TRBV20-1 with TRBJ1-5; TRBD1 matches at 8 bases. Germline assignment: CDR1 DFQATT and CDR2 SNEGSKA (reference sequence). This CDR3 is 15 amino acids long. Trimming at V came to 6 bases and at J to 2 bases, leaving 9 bases not matched to a gene. For the CDR3, the DNA is TGCAGTGCCACAGGGGGGGTGGGTGGCAATCAGCCCCAGCATTTT. It yields the protein CSATGGVGGNQPQHF.

The J gene is TRBJ2-4, the V gene TRBV20-1; 9 bases line up with TRBD2. In germline, CDR1 is DFQATT, CDR2 SNEGSKA (reference sequence). CDR3 length: 12 amino acids. V was clipped by 8 bases and J by 8 bases; unmatched bases: 7. CDR3 nucleotides: TGCAGTAACGCGGGAGGGGCGGACATTCAGTACTTC. This gives the protein CSNAGGADIQYF.

The V call is TRBV10-3, the J call TRBJ2-3; TRBD2 matches 7 bases. The germline V gene encodes CDR1 ENHRY and CDR2 SYGVKD. With 10 bases clipped from V and 6 bases from J, the junction kept 13 bases outside the gene matches. The CDR3 is made up of 14 amino acids. The CDR3 DNA reads TGTGCCACAAAGGGAGGGGCGCAAGGGGATACGCAGTATTTT. Its protein product is CATKGGAQGDTQYF.

This sequence joins TRBV20-1 and TRBJ2-5, with 15 nucleotides matching TRBD2. The CDR3 has 15 amino acids. In germline, CDR1 is DFQATT, CDR2 SNEGSKA (reference sequence). V shed 4 bases and J 4 bases; nucleotides not matched to a gene: 4. This CDR3 reads CSATGLAGGSETQYF. CDR3 DNA: TGCAGTGCTACAGGACTAGCGGGAGGGTCAGAGACCCAGTACTTC.

In this sample, this clonotype turned up many times. The chain uses TRBV7-7 and TRBJ2-1; maybe TRBD1 (5 bases). CDR1 SSHAT and CDR2 FNYEAQ come from the germline V gene (reference sequence). V was cut by 1 base and J by 1 base, with 8 bases left in between. CDR3 length: 15 residues. Here the CDR3 reads CASSLGAGSYNEQFF. The CDR3 DNA reads as TGTGCCAGCAGCTTAGGTGCAGGGTCCTACAATGAGCAGTTCTTC. Based on the CDR3 plus reference TRBV7-7 and TRBJ2-1, the full variable domain is GAGVSQSPRYKVTKRGQDVTLRCDPISSHATLYWYQQALGQGPEFLTYFNYEAQPDKSGLPSDRFSAERPEGSISTLTIQRTEQRDSAMYRCASSLGAGSYNEQFFGPGTRLTVL.

A few counts support this clonotype. The V and J genes are TRBV5-1 and TRBJ1-2; D remains unclear. Germline CDR1 is SGHRS and CDR2 is YFSETQ. V was cut by 0 bases and J by 4 bases, with 10 bases left in between. The CDR3 length is 14 residues. The CDR3 region is CASSLDGQPYGYTF. The CDR3, as DNA: TGCGCCAGCAGCTTGGACGGCCAGCCCTATGGCTACACCTTC.

This clonotype is a singleton in its sample. The chain uses TRBV5-1 and TRBJ2-3, with 11 nucleotides matching TRBD2. V shed 0 bases and J 7 bases; nucleotides not matched to a gene: 13. Germline values: CDR1 SGHRS, CDR2 YFSETQ. The CDR3 runs 18 residues. The CDR3 DNA reads TGCGCCAGCAGCTTGGAATCCCCGATACTAGCGGGAGTTAATACGCAGTATTTT. Residues: CASSLESPILAGVNTQYF.

This clonotype was counted ten times or more. This chain joins TRBV28 and TRBJ1-6; 7 bases line up with TRBD1. V was clipped by 5 bases and J by 9 bases; unmatched bases: 10. In germline, CDR1 is MDHEN, CDR2 SYDVKM. The CDR3 is made up of 15 amino acids. The CDR3 protein is CASSATQGSGSPLHF. The CDR3 DNA follows: TGTGCCAGCAGTGCAACACAGGGGAGCGGTTCACCCCTCCACTTT.

This chain connects TRBV7-6 to TRBJ2-1, with 15 bases fitting TRBD2. The CDR3 spans 20 residues. CDR1 and CDR2 from the germline V gene are SGHVS and FNYEAQ. J gave up 4 bases and V 5 bases, and 15 bases lay outside the gene matches. CDR3 residues: CASSPPWTSGRGVAYNEQFF. CDR3 coding DNA: TGTGCCAGCAGCCCACCCTGGACTAGCGGGAGGGGGGTGGCGTACAATGAGCAGTTCTTC.

The chain has TRBV3-1 and TRBJ2-7, with 10 bases that match TRBD2. CDR3 size: 15 residues. V lost 2 bases to trimming and J lost 5 bases; unmatched junction nucleotides: 6. Germline values: CDR1 LGHDT, CDR2 YNNKEL (reference sequence). CDR3 bases: TGTGCCAGCAGCCAACAACTAGCGGGGCCCCACGAGCAGTACTTC. This gives the protein CASSQQLAGPHEQYF.

The table lists this clonotype with many counts. The gene calls are TRBV20-1 and TRBJ2-7, with 8 nucleotides matching TRBD1. The CDR3 consists of 13 residues. V lost 8 bases to trimming and J lost 4 bases; unmatched junction nucleotides: 10. CDR1 is DFQATT, CDR2 SNEGSKA, per germline (reference sequence). The CDR3 coding sequence is TGCAGTACCCCCGGGACAGGCCGTTACGAGCAGTACTTC. Its translation is CSTPGTGRYEQYF.

This clonotype was found a few times. The chain links TRBV9 to TRBJ2-7; D gene uncertain. Trimming shortened V by 0 bases and J by 3 bases, and 7 bases separated the two germline ends. This CDR3 has 13 amino acids. CDR1 and CDR2 from the germline V gene are SGDLS and YYNGEE. CDR3 residues: CASSVDVGYEQYF. The CDR3 DNA reads TGTGCCAGCAGCGTAGATGTCGGCTACGAGCAGTACTTC.

J is TRBJ2-7 and V is TRBV6-4; the D is unclear. V dropped 0 bases and J dropped 0 bases, with 9 bases sitting between them. The CDR3 extends over 15 amino acids. Per the germline V gene, CDR1 is MRHNA and CDR2 is SNTAGT. In DNA, the CDR3 is TGTGCCAGCAGTGACTCTGGTCTAGTCTCCTACGAGCAGTACTTC. The encoded protein is CASSDSGLVSYEQYF.

In this sample, this clonotype turned up a few times. The chain uses TRBV20-1 and TRBJ2-7, with 8 positions matching TRBD1. CDR3 length: 18 amino acids. Trimming took 0 bases from V and 0 from J; bases not matched to a gene: 13. The germline V gene has CDR1 DFQATT and CDR2 SNEGSKA (reference sequence). CDR3 loop: CSARDPSFRQGSSYEQYF. The CDR3 coding sequence is TGCAGTGCTAGAGATCCCTCCTTCCGACAGGGGAGCTCCTACGAGCAGTACTTC.

Comment on this clonotype: A read error may account for a junction end that differs from germline. The V and J genes are TRBV5-4 and TRBJ2-3; D not certain. Germline CDR1 SGHNT, CDR2 YYREEE (reference sequence). The CDR3 length is 16 residues. The chain's CDR3 is CASSLGPGQSTDTEYF. The CDR3 DNA reads TGTGCCAGCAGTTTGGGTCCGGGTCAGAGCACAGATACGGAGTATTTT.